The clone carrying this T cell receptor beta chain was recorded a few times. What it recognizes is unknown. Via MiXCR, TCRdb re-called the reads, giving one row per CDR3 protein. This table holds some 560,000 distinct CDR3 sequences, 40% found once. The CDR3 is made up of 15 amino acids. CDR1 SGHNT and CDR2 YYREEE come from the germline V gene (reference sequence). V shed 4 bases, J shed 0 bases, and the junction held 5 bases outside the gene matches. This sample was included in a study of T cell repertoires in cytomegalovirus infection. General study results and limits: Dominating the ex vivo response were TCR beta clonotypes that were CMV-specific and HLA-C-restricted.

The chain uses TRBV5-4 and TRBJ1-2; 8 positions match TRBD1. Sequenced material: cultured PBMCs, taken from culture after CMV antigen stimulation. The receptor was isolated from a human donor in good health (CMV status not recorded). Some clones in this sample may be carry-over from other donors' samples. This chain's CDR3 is CASSTPTGANYGYTF. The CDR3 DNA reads TGTGCCAGCAGCACGCCGACAGGGGCTAACTATGGCTACACCTTC.